Following are 26 T cell receptor beta chains from one sample sequenced in a study of T cells after yellow fever vaccination. Via MiXCR, TCRdb re-called the 5' RACE reads, giving one row per CDR3 protein. This table holds roughly 74,000 distinct CDR3 sequences, roughly 6.9% found once. The material sequenced was CD8+ T cells sorted from PBMCs, taken more than 4 days after the first yellow fever vaccination. The receptors derive from a man aged 18-30 years who received the YFV17D yellow fever vaccine.

This clonotype has a count of ten or more. The chain carries TRBV15 and TRBJ2-3; 10 positions match TRBD2. Germline CDR1 is LNHNV and CDR2 is YYDKDF (reference sequence). This CDR3 has 16 residues. The V segment lost 2 bases and the J segment 9 bases; nucleotides outside the gene matches: 11. CDR3 sequence: CATSRLGTSVGRTQYF. The CDR3 region has the DNA TGTGCCACCAGCAGACTTGGGACTAGCGTCGGGAGGACGCAGTATTTT. Complete variable domain (other parts from reference TRBV15 and TRBJ2-3): DAMVIQNPRYQVTQFGKPVTLSCSQTLNHNVMYWYQQKSSQAPKLLFHYYDKDFNNEADTPDNFQSRRPNTSFCFLDIRSPGLGDTAMYLCATSRLGTSVGRTQYFGPGTRLTVL.

This clonotype occurred many times. The rearrangement uses TRBV20-1 and TRBJ2-5; D is uncertain. V lost 3 bases, J lost 0 bases, and 14 bases lay in between. The CDR3 consists of 15 residues. From germline, CDR1 is DFQATT and CDR2 SNEGSKA (reference sequence). CDR3 DNA sequence: TGCAGTGCTAGTGATGCGAGCCCGTACCAAGAGACCCAGTACTTC. Translating gives CSASDASPYQETQYF.

On this clonotype: One junction end does not reproduce the germline sequence, and a read error may be involved. The V gene is TRBV24-1, the J gene TRBJ2-1; possibly TRBD1 for D (5 bases). The CDR3 is 9 amino acids. Germline CDR1 KGHDR, CDR2 SFDVKD. The CDR3 DNA follows: TGTGCCACCGTCATAATAAGGGGCTTC. It encodes CATVIIRGF.

The chain is built from TRBV7-2 and TRBJ2-7, with D possibly matching TRBD1 (5 bases). The V gene lost 0 bases and the J gene lost 5 bases, with 11 bases spanning the gap. CDR1 and CDR2 (germline): SGHTA, FQGNSA. The CDR3 consists of 14 residues. The CDR3, as DNA: TGTGCCAGCAGCTTAGCGGTGGGGCGCAACGAGCAGTACTTC. This gives the protein CASSLAVGRNEQYF.

This sequence joins TRBV6-2 or TRBV6-3 and TRBJ1-5; no firm D call. Germline V gene data show CDR1 as MNHEY and CDR2 as SVGEGT. The CDR3 length is 13 residues. With 10 bases removed from V and 3 bases from J, the gap between germline ends came to 13 bases. The CDR3: CATNPAFNQPQHF. Here the CDR3 DNA reads TGTGCCACCAACCCGGCTTTCAATCAGCCCCAGCATTTT.

The chain joins TRBV29-1 to TRBJ1-2; tentatively, D is TRBD1 (5 bases). V gave up 6 bases and J gave up 4 bases, with 18 bases separating them. The germline V gene encodes CDR1 SQVTM and CDR2 ANQGSEA. The CDR3 has 14 amino acids. The CDR3, as DNA: TGCAGCGTACCCCGGCGGGGGGATGGCTATGGCTACACCTTC. Its protein is CSVPRRGDGYGYTF.

The V call is TRBV30, the J call TRBJ2-7, with D possibly being TRBD1 or TRBD2 (5 bases each). With 3 bases removed from V and 2 bases from J, the gap between germline ends came to 14 bases. The CDR3 has 14 amino acids. Germline loops: CDR1 GTSNPN, CDR2 SVGIG (reference sequence). The CDR3: CAWRAGRGAYEQYF. The DNA for the CDR3 is TGTGCCTGGAGGGCCGGACGAGGGGCCTACGAGCAGTACTTC. The whole variable domain, filled in from reference TRBV30 and TRBJ2-7, reads SQTIHQWPATLVQPVGSPLSLECTVEGTSNPNLYWYRQAAGRGLQLLFYSVGIGQISSEVPQNLSASRPQDRQFILSSKKLLLSDSGFYLCAWRAGRGAYEQYFGPGTRLTVT.

In this sample, this clonotype turned up a few times. The chain joins TRBV7-9 to TRBJ1-2; possibly TRBD1 for D (6 bases). Germline values: CDR1 SEHNR, CDR2 FQNEAQ (reference sequence). The ends were cut back, 0 bases at V and 7 bases at J, with 9 bases in the middle. This CDR3 has 13 residues. The CDR3 loop reads CASSLAGGVGYTF. CDR3 sequence (DNA): TGTGCCAGCAGCTTAGCGGGGGGCGTTGGCTACACCTTC.

The J gene is TRBJ1-5, the V gene TRBV19; D is uncertain. V gave up 6 bases and J gave up 0 bases, with 15 bases separating them. CDR3 size: 16 residues. The germline CDR1 and CDR2 sequences are LNHDA and SQIVND (reference sequence). This CDR3 reads CASRYLRPHSNQPQHF. CDR3 nucleotides: TGTGCCAGTAGGTATCTGCGACCTCATAGCAATCAGCCCCAGCATTTT.

This clonotype showed up many times. V usage is TRBV7-8 and J usage is TRBJ2-3, with 11 bases matching TRBD2. This CDR3 has 15 residues. Germline lookup yields CDR1 SGHVS and CDR2 FQNEAQ. Trimming at V came to 3 bases and at J to 6 bases, leaving 5 bases not matched to a gene. CDR3 DNA: TGTGCCAGCAGCTTGACTAGCGGGGAAGGGGATACGCAGTATTTT. Translation gives CASSLTSGEGDTQYF. Drawing the rest from reference TRBV7-8 and TRBJ2-3, the complete variable domain is GAGVSQSPRYKVAKRGQDVALRCDPISGHVSLFWYQQALGQGPEFLTYFQNEAQLDKSGLPSDRFFAERPEGSVSTLKIQRTQQEDSAVYLCASSLTSGEGDTQYFGPGTRLTVL.

This clonotype has only a few counts. The chain couples TRBV5-1 to TRBJ1-4; 9 nucleotides agree with TRBD1. J was trimmed by 7 bases and V by 3 bases; bases with no gene match: 7. The germline V gene encodes CDR1 SGHRS and CDR2 YFSETQ. This CDR3 comprises 15 residues. The CDR3 region is CASSWGQGGAEKLFF. The CDR3 region has the DNA TGCGCCAGCAGCTGGGGACAGGGTGGAGCTGAAAAACTGTTTTTT. The whole variable domain, remainder taken from reference TRBV5-1 and TRBJ1-4, is KAGVTQTPRYLIKTRGQQVTLSCSPISGHRSVSWYQQTPGQGLQFLFEYFSETQRNKGNFPGRFSGRQFSNSRSEMNVSTLELGDSALYLCASSWGQGGAEKLFFGSGTQLSVL.

In this sample, this clonotype turned up many times. V and J are TRBV9 and TRBJ2-1, with D perhaps TRBD1 or TRBD2 (6 bases each). Trimming removed 4 bases from V and 6 bases from J, with 20 bases in between. This CDR3 is built from 16 residues. Germline V gene lookup returns CDR1 SGDLS and CDR2 YYNGEE. The CDR3 DNA reads as TGTGCCAGCAGCTTACAAAGCAAAGGGGGGTTCAATGAGCAGTTCTTC. Encoded protein: CASSLQSKGGFNEQFF.

The V and J genes are TRBV30 and TRBJ2-1; D gene unclear. The V end was cut by 5 bases, the J end by 2 bases, with 7 bases between. This CDR3 region has 12 residues. Germline V gene data show CDR1 as GTSNPN and CDR2 as SVGIG (reference sequence). CDR3 in DNA: TGTGCCTGGGAAGGTCCCTACAATGAGCAGTTCTTC. Amino acids: CAWEGPYNEQFF.

This clonotype was observed many times. V and J are TRBV19 and TRBJ2-5; no clear D gene. This CDR3 contains 12 residues. Per the germline V gene, CDR1 is LNHDA and CDR2 is SQIVND (reference sequence). V was shortened by 1 base and J by 2 bases, with 2 bases between the two germline ends. CDR3 bases: TGTGCCAGTAGTATAGGTCAAGAGACCCAGTACTTC. As protein: CASSIGQETQYF. The whole variable domain, filled in from reference TRBV19 and TRBJ2-5, reads DGGITQSPKYLFRKEGQNVTLSCEQNLNHDAMYWYRQDPGQGLRLIYYSQIVNDFQKGDIAEGYSVSREKKESFPLTVTSAQKNPTAFYLCASSIGQETQYFGPGTRLLVL.

This clonotype was seen more than once but under ten times. This chain connects TRBV19 to TRBJ1-2; 11 nucleotides line up with TRBD1. The CDR3 runs 12 residues. Germline assignment: CDR1 LNHDA and CDR2 SQIVND (reference sequence). V lost 7 bases, J lost 6 bases, and 1 base stayed unmatched. The CDR3 nucleotides read TGTGCCAGTACGGACAGGGGGCATGGCTACACCTTC. Protein sequence: CASTDRGHGYTF.

The chain employs TRBV5-5 and TRBJ1-1, with D perhaps matching TRBD1 (5 bases). The ends were cut back, 4 bases at V and 1 base at J, with 17 bases in the middle. Germline V lookup: CDR1 SGHKS, CDR2 YYEKEE (reference sequence). The CDR3 is made up of 16 amino acids. CDR3 protein: CASSHGGGGENTEAFF. The CDR3, as DNA: TGTGCCAGCAGCCATGGTGGGGGAGGAGAGAACACTGAAGCTTTCTTT.

This clonotype was seen at least ten times. This chain joins TRBV5-1 and TRBJ2-1; 14 nucleotides line up with TRBD2. The CDR3 has 15 amino acids. With V trimmed by 4 bases and J by 5 bases, 2 bases remained unmatched. Germline V lookup: CDR1 SGHRS, CDR2 YFSETQ. CDR3 bases: TGCGCCAGCAGCGGGGGACTAGCGGGGGACAATGAGCAGTTCTTC. This gives the protein CASSGGLAGDNEQFF.

A few counts support this clonotype. This rearrangement joins TRBV4-3 to TRBJ2-7; D not certain. With 3 bases removed from V and 3 bases from J, the gap between germline ends came to 15 bases. The germline V gene encodes CDR1 LGHNA and CDR2 YSLEER. The CDR3 loop spans 15 amino acids. CDR3 residues: CASSQLIGSFYEQYF. The CDR3 DNA reads TGCGCCAGCAGCCAGCTGATCGGGTCCTTCTACGAGCAGTACTTC.

The table lists this clonotype with many counts. The chain is built from TRBV7-3 and TRBJ2-1; D remains unclear. Germline V gene data show CDR1 as SGHTA and CDR2 as FQGTGA. There are 12 residues in the CDR3. V shed 2 bases and J shed 8 bases, with 7 bases lying between them. The CDR3 sequence is CASSLGPDEQFF. CDR3 nucleotides: TGTGCCAGCAGCTTAGGGCCGGATGAGCAGTTCTTC.

CDR3 residues: CATRDIGSEAFF. As DNA, the CDR3 is TGTGCCACCCGGGACATAGGGAGTGAAGCTTTCTTT. This chain connects TRBV27 to TRBJ1-1, with D perhaps matching TRBD1 (6 bases). This CDR3 spans 12 amino acids. V was trimmed by 10 bases and J by 7 bases, leaving 16 bases between them. CDR1 MNHEY and CDR2 SMNVEV come from the germline V gene (reference sequence).

The chain is built from TRBV7-8 and TRBJ2-4; tentatively, D is TRBD2 (6 bases). Germline CDR1 SGHVS, CDR2 FQNEAQ. V lost 5 bases to trimming and J lost 2 bases, with 13 bases between them. The CDR3 spans 15 residues. The CDR3 reads CASSRGDRTKNIQYF. The CDR3, as DNA: TGTGCCAGCAGCCGCGGGGATCGGACCAAAAACATTCAGTACTTC.

V and J are TRBV7-6 and TRBJ1-6; D is possibly TRBD1 (5 bases). With 5 bases removed from V and 6 bases from J, the gap between germline ends came to 20 bases. Germline CDR1 and CDR2: SGHVS and FNYEAQ. The CDR3 consists of 17 residues. CDR3 coding DNA: TGTGCCAGCAGCCTAACGAAGAAGGGGATCGCTAATTCACCCCTCCACTTT. This translates into CASSLTKKGIANSPLHF.

This clonotype has more than one count but fewer than ten. This chain joins TRBV6-2 or TRBV6-3 and TRBJ1-3; D gene ambiguous. Germline CDR1 and CDR2: MNHEY and SVGEGT. The V gene lost 6 bases and the J gene lost 2 bases, with 5 bases spanning the gap. The CDR3 totals 12 residues. The CDR3 region is CASSSTGNTIYF. DNA for the CDR3: TGTGCCAGCAGCTCCACTGGAAACACCATATATTTT.

Many counts were recorded for this clonotype. V gene TRBV5-1 combines with J gene TRBJ1-1; D is possibly TRBD1 (6 bases). The CDR3 spans 15 residues. The V end lost 1 base, the J end lost 2 bases, and 12 bases lay between the germline ends. CDR1 and CDR2 from the germline V gene are SGHRS and YFSETQ. The CDR3 reads CASSLRGIRNTEAFF. Written as DNA, the CDR3 is TGCGCCAGCAGCTTGAGGGGGATCCGAAACACTGAAGCTTTCTTT.

This chain links TRBV7-3 with TRBJ2-7; D unresolved. CDR3 length: 13 amino acids. Trimming left V 0 bases short and J 0 bases short, with 3 bases between. Germline V gene lookup returns CDR1 SGHTA and CDR2 FQGTGA. CDR3 DNA sequence: TGTGCCAGCAGCTTAACCAGCTCCTACGAGCAGTACTTC. Amino acid sequence: CASSLTSSYEQYF. Full variable domain (outside the CDR3, taken from reference TRBV7-3 and TRBJ2-7): GAGVSQTPSNKVTEKGKYVELRCDPISGHTALYWYRQSLGQGPEFLIYFQGTGAADDSGLPNDRFFAVRPEGSVSTLKIQRTERGDSAVYLCASSLTSSYEQYFGPGTRLTVT.

This clonotype was picked up one time. A much larger clone sits a single nucleotide away, making a read error possible. V gene TRBV20-1 combines with J gene TRBJ2-5, with D possibly being TRBD2 (6 bases). The CDR3 runs to 15 residues. Germline-derived CDR1 and CDR2 are DFQATT and SNEGSKA (reference sequence). V lost 3 bases, J lost 5 bases, and 19 bases lay in between. CDR3 in amino acids: CSASLVGRLAETQYF. CDR3 bases: TGCAGTGCTAGTTTAGTCGGGAGATTGGCTGAGACCCAGTACTTC.